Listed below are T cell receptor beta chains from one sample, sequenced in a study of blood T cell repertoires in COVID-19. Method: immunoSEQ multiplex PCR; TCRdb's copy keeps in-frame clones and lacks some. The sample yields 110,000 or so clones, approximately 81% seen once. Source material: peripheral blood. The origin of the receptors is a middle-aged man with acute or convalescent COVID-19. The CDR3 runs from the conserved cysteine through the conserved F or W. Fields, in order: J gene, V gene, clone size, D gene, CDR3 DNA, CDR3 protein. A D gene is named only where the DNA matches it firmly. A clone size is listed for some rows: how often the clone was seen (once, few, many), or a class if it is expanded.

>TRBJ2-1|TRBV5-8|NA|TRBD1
TGTGCCAGCAGACTGGGACAGAGCTCCTACAATGAGCAGTTCTTC
CASRLGQSSYNEQFF
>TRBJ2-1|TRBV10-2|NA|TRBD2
TGCGCCAGCAAACCGGCGGGGGGGACTAAAGATGAGCAGTTCTTC
CASKPAGGTKDEQFF
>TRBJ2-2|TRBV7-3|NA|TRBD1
TGTGCCAGCAGCCCCCGACAGGGGGCGGAGCTGTTTTTT
CASSPRQGAELFF
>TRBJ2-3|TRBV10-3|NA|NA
TGTGCCATCAGTATCGACTCTGGGGATACGCAGTATTTT
CAISIDSGDTQYF
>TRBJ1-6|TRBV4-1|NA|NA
TGCGCCAGCAGCCCCCGCACCGGTACAGGGAGCTCCTATAATTCACCCCTCCACTTT
CASSPRTGTGSSYNSPLHF
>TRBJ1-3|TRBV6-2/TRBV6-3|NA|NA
TGTGCCAGCAGTTACTCGTACGGACAAAACTCTGGAAACACCATATATTTT
CASSYSYGQNSGNTIYF
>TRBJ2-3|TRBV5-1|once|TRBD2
TGCGCCAGCAGCCCAGGGACTAGCGGGGGGGCCTTGGATACGCAGTATTTT
CASSPGTSGGALDTQYF
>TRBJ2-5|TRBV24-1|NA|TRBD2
TGTGCCACCAGTGACCCTCGGGGGGGAGAGACCCAGTACTTC
CATSDPRGGETQYF
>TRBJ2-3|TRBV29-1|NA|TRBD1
TGCAGCGCGGTACCGGGACAGGGGGCAGATACGCAGTATTTT
CSAVPGQGADTQYF
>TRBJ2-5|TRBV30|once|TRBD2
TGTGCCTGGAGACACAGCGGGGGGGGAGGAGAGACCCAGTACTTC
CAWRHSGGGGETQYF
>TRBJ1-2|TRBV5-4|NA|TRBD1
TGTGCCAGCAGCGTGAGGTACAGGGGGGATGGCTACACCTTC
CASSVRYRGDGYTF
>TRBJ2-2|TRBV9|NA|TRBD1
TGTGCCAGCAGCGCACCGGGACAGGGGAACACCGGGGAGCTGTTTTTT
CASSAPGQGNTGELFF
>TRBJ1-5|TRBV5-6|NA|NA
TGTGCCAGCAGCTTGAGGCAGGGTAGCAATCAGCCCCAGCATTTT
CASSLRQGSNQPQHF
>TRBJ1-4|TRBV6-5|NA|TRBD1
TGTGCCAGCAGGGCGGACAGGGAACTGTTTTTT
CASRADRELFF
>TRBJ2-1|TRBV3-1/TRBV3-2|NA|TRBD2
TGTGCCAGCAGCCAAGGTCCCCTAGCGGGGGTGTATGAGCAGTTCTTC
CASSQGPLAGVYEQFF